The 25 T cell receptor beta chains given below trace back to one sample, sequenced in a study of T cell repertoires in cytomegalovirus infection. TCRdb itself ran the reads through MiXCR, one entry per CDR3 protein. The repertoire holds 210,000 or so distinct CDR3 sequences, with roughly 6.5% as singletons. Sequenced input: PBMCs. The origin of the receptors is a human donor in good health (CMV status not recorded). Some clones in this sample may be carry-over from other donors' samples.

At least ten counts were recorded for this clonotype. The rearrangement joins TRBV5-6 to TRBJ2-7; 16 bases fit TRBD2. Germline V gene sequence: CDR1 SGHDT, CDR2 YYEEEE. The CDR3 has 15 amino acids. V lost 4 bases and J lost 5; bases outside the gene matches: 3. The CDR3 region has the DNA TGTGCCAGCAGCGCGGGACTAGCGGGGGGGCACGAGCAGTACTTC. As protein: CASSAGLAGGHEQYF.

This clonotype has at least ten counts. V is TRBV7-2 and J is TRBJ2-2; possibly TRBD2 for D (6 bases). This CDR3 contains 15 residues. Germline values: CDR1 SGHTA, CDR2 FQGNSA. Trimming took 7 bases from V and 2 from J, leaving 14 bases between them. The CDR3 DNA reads TGTGCCAGCAATGGCCGGAGGGGAAACACCGGGGAGCTGTTTTTT. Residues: CASNGRRGNTGELFF.

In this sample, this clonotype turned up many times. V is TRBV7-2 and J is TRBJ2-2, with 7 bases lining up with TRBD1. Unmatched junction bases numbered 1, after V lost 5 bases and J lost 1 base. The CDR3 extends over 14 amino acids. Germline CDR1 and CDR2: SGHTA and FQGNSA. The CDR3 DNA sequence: TGTGCCAGCAGCCGACAGGGGAACACCGGGGAGCTGTTTTTT. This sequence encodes CASSRQGNTGELFF.

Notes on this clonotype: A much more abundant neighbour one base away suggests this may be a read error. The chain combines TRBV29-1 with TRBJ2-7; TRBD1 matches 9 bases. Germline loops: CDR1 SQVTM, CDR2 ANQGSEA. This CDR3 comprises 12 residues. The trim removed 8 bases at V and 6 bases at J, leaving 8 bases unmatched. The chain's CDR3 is CSIGTGISEQYF. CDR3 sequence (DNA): TGCAGCATTGGGACAGGGATCTCCGAGCAGTACTTC.

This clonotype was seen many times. The CDR3 DNA follows: TGTGCCAGCAGTTTATCGCGACAAGGAGACCTTAACACTGAAGCTTTCTTT. Its translation is CASSLSRQGDLNTEAFF. The chain couples TRBV27 to TRBJ1-1; D unclear. Germline CDR1 and CDR2: MNHEY and SMNVEV (reference sequence). The V gene lost 0 bases and the J gene lost 2 bases, with 16 bases spanning the gap. CDR3 length: 17 residues.

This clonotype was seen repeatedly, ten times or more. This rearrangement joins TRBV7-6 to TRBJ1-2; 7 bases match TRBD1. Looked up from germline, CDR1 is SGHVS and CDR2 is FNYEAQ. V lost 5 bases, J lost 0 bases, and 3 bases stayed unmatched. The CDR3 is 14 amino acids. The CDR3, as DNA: TGTGCCAGCAGCCAAGGACAGGCTAACTATGGCTACACCTTC. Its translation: CASSQGQANYGYTF.

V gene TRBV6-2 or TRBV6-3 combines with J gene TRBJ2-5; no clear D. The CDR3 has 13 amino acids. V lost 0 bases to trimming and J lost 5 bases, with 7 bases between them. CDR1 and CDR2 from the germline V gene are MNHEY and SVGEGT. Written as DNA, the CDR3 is TGTGCCAGCAGTTACTCAGGGCAGGAGACCCAGTACTTC. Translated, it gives CASSYSGQETQYF.

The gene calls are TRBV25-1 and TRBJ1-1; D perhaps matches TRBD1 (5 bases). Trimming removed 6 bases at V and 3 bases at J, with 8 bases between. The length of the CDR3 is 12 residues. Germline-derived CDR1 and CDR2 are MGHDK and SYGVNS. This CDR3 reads CASRDKDTEAFF. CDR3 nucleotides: TGTGCCAGCAGGGACAAGGACACTGAAGCTTTCTTT. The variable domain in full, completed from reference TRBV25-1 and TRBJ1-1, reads EADIYQTPRYLVIGTGKKITLECSQTMGHDKMYWYQQDPGMELHLIHYSYGVNSTEKGDLSSESTVSRIRTEHFPLTLESARPSHTSQYLCASRDKDTEAFFGQGTRLTVV.

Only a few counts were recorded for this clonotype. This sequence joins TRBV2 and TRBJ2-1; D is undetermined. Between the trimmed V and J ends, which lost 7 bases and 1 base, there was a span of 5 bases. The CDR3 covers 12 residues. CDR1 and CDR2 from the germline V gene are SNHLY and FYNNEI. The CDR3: CASKESYNEQFF. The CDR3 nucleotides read TGTGCCAGCAAGGAGTCCTACAATGAGCAGTTCTTC.

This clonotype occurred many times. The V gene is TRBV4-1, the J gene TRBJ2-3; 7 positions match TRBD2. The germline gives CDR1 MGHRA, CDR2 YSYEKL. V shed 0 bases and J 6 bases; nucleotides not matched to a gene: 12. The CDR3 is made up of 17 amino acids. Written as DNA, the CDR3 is TGCGCCAGCAGCCAAGATTCCCGACTAGCCAAGTGGGATACGCAGTATTTT. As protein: CASSQDSRLAKWDTQYF.

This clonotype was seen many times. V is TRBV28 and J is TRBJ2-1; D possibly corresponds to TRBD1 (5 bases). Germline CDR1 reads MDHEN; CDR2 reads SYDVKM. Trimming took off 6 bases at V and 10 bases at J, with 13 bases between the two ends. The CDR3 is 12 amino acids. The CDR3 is CASRGQGDEQFF. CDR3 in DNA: TGTGCCAGCAGGGGGCAAGGCGACGAGCAGTTCTTC.

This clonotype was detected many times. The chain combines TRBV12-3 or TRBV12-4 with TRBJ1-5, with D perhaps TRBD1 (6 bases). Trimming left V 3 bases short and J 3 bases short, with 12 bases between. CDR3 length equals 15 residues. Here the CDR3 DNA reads TGTGCCAGCAGTTTCAGGGGTGGGTTCAATCAGCCCCAGCATTTT. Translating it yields CASSFRGGFNQPQHF.

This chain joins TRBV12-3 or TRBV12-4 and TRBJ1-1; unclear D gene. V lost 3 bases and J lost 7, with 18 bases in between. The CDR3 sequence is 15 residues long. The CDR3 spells CASSFWAEGKNEAFF. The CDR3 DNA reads TGTGCCAGCAGTTTTTGGGCTGAGGGCAAAAATGAAGCTTTCTTT.

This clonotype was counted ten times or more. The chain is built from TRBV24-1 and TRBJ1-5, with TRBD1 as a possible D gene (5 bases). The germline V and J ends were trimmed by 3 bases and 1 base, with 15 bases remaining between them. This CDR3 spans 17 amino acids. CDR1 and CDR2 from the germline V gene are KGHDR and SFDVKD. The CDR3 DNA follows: TGTGCCACCAGTGATCCCCCAAGGGACGGGAGCAATCAGCCCCAGCATTTT. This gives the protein CATSDPPRDGSNQPQHF.

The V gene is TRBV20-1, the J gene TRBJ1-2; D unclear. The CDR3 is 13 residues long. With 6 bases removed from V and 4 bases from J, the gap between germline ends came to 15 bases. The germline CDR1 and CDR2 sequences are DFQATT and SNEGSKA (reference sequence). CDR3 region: CSAPVWGTYGYTF. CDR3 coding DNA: TGCAGTGCCCCAGTGTGGGGTACCTATGGCTACACCTTC.

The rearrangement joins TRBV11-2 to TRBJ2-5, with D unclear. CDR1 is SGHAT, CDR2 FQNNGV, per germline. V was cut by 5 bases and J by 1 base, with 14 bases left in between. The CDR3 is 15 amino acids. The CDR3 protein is CASSQGIILQETQYF. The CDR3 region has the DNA TGTGCCAGCAGCCAAGGCATTATCCTCCAAGAGACCCAGTACTTC.

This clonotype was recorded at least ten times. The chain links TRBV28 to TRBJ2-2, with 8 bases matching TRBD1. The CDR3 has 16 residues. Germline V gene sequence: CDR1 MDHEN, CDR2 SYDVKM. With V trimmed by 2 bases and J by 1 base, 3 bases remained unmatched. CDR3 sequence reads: CASSLVGQGNTGELFF. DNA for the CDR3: TGTGCCAGCAGTTTAGTAGGACAGGGGAACACCGGGGAGCTGTTTTTT.

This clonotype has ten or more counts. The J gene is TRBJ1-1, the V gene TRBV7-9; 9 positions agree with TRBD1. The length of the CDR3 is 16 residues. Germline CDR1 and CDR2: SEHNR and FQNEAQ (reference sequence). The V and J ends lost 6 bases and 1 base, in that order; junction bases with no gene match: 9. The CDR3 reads CASRPGTGPKNTEAFF. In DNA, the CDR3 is TGTGCCAGCAGACCCGGGACAGGGCCCAAGAACACTGAAGCTTTCTTT.

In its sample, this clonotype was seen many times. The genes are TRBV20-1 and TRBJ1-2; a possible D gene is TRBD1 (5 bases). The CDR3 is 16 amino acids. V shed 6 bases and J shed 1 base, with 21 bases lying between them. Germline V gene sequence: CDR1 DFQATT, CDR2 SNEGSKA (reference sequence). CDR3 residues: CSAPFGAPSGNYGYTF. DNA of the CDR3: TGCAGTGCACCATTCGGGGCGCCGTCGGGTAACTATGGCTACACCTTC.

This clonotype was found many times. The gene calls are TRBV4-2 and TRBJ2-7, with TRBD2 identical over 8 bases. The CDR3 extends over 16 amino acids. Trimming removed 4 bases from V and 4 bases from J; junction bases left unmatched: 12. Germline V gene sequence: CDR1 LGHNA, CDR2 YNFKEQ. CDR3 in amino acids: CASSREDGTSLYEQYF. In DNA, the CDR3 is TGTGCCAGCAGCCGAGAAGACGGGACTAGTCTTTACGAGCAGTACTTC.

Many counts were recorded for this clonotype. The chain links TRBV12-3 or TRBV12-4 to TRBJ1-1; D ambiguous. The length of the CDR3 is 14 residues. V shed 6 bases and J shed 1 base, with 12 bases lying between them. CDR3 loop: CASRPTPENTEAFF. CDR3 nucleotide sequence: TGTGCCAGCAGACCCACCCCCGAGAACACTGAAGCTTTCTTT.

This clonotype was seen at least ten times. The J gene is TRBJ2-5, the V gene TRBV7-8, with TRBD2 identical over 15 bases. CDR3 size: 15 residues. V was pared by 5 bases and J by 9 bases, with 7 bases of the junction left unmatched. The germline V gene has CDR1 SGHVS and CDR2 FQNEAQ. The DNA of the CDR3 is TGTGCCAGCAGCCTTCGCAGGACTAGCGGGGGGGCCCAGTACTTC. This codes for CASSLRRTSGGAQYF.

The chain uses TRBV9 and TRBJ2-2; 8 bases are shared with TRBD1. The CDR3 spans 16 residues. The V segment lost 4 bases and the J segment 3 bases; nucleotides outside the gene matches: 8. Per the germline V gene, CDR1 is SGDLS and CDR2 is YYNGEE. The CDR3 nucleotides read TGTGCCAGCAGCCCTACCGGGACAGGTGACACCGGGGAGCTGTTTTTT. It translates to CASSPTGTGDTGELFF.

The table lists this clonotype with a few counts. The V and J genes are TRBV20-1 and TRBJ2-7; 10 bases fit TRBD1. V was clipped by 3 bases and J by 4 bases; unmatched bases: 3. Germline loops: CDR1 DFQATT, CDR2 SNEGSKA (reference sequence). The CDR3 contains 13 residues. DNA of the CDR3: TGCAGTGCTAGGCGGGACAGGGGTTACGAGCAGTACTTC. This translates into CSARRDRGYEQYF.

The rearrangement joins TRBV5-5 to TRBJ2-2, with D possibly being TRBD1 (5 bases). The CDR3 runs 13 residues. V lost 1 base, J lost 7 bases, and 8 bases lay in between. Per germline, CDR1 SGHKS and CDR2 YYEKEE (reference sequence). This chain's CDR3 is CASSLLGVGELFF. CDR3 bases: TGTGCCAGCAGCTTGCTAGGGGTCGGGGAGCTGTTTTTT.